What follows are 4 T cell receptor beta chains derived from one specimen sequenced in a study of blood T cell repertoires in COVID-19. The method was immunoSEQ multiplex PCR; TCRdb's version includes in-frame clones alone and lacks a portion of them. Of approximately 100,000 clones in the sample, about 86% were seen once. Sequencing used PBMCs or T cells enriched from blood (not recorded which). The receptors were sampled from a woman aged 45-65 years who had recovered from COVID-19.

The chain has TRBV5-8 and TRBJ1-1; weak D call: TRBD1 (5 bases). CDR3 length equals 15 residues. CDR1 is SGHTS, CDR2 YDEGEE, per germline. V lost 2 bases, J lost 1 base, and 12 bases lay in between. The chain's CDR3 is CASSFAWQGNTEAFF. The DNA for the CDR3 is TGTGCCAGCAGCTTTGCTTGGCAGGGGAACACTGAAGCTTTCTTT.

The chain is built from TRBV2 and TRBJ1-4; D call uncertain. Germline CDR1 SNHLY, CDR2 FYNNEI. The CDR3 is 12 residues long. The ends were cut back, 1 base at V and 8 bases at J, with 5 bases in the middle. The CDR3 DNA reads as TGTGCCAGCAGTGAAGAGGAGGAAAAACTGTTTTTT. This translates into CASSEEEEKLFF.

The chain has TRBV5-4 and TRBJ2-3; TRBD2 matches 12 bases. Germline-derived CDR1 and CDR2 are SGHNT and YYREEE (reference sequence). There are 16 residues in the CDR3. The junction had 7 bases not matched to a gene; V was cut back by 4 bases and J by 4 bases. The CDR3 DNA reads TGTGCCAGCAGCCCGGGGACTAGCGGGCGGGCAGATACGCAGTATTTT. This sequence encodes CASSPGTSGRADTQYF.

This chain joins TRBV18 and TRBJ2-7; D is perhaps TRBD1 (5 bases). The CDR3 loop spans 17 amino acids. Trimming shortened V by 2 bases and J by 2 bases, and 19 bases separated the two germline ends. Germline V lookup: CDR1 KGHSH, CDR2 LQKENI. The CDR3 here is CASSPSQGRTNPYEQYF. The DNA of the CDR3 is TGTGCCAGCTCACCAAGCCAGGGTAGAACCAATCCCTACGAGCAGTACTTC. The variable domain in full, with the rest retrieved from reference TRBV18 and TRBJ2-7, is NAGVMQNPRHLVRRRGQEARLRCSPMKGHSHVYWYRQLPEEGLKFMVYLQKENIIDESGMPKERFSAEFPKEGPSILRIQQVVRGDSAAYFCASSPSQGRTNPYEQYFGPGTRLTVT.